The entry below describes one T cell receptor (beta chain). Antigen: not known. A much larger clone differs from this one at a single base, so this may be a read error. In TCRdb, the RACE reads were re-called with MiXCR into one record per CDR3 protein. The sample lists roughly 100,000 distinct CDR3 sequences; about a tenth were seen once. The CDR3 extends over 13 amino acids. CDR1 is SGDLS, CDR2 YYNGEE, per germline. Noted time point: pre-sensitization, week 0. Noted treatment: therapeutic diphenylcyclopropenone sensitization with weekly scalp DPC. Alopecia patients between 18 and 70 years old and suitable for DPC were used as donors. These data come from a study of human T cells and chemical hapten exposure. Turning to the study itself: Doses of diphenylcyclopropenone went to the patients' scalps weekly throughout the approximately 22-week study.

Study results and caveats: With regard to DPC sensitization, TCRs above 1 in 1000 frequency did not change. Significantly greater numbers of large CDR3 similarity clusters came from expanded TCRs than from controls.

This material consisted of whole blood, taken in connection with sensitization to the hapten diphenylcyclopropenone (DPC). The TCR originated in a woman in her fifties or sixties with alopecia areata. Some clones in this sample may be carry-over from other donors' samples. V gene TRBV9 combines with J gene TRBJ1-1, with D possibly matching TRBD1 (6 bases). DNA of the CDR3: TGTGCCAGCAGCGTAGAAGGACAGAACGAAGCTTCCTTT. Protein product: CASSVEGQNEASF.